These 29 T cell receptor beta chains were sequenced from one sample in a study of cytomegalovirus exposure and HLA in healthy donors. Primers included in the PCR were 60 Vbeta and 13 Jbeta primers. Profiling relied on immunoSEQ multiplex PCR, and the TCRdb table lists in-frame clones only, not all of them. The sample has over 150,000 clones, roughly four fifths seen once. Sequenced input: PBMCs. These receptor sequences come from a man aged 45 to 65 in good health and CMV-seropositive.

This rearrangement joins TRBV10-3 to TRBJ2-1; the D gene is possibly TRBD2 (6 bases). The CDR3 runs to 12 residues. Germline V CDR1 and CDR2: ENHRY, SYGVKD. V was trimmed by 4 bases and J by 7 bases, leaving 8 bases between them. The CDR3 here is CAISVGGNEQFF. CDR3 nucleotide sequence: TGTGCCATCAGTGTGGGGGGTAATGAGCAGTTCTTC.

The rearrangement uses TRBV7-2 and TRBJ2-1; D perhaps matches TRBD2 (5 bases). Germline V gene lookup returns CDR1 SGHTA and CDR2 FQGNSA. The CDR3 is made up of 14 amino acids. Trimming stripped 1 base from V and 7 bases from J, with 11 bases between. In nucleotides, the CDR3 is TGTGCCAGCAGCTTAGATCTTCCGGGAAATGAGCAGTTCTTC. Its protein product is CASSLDLPGNEQFF.

The chain recombines TRBV11-3 with TRBJ2-7; D might be TRBD2 (6 bases). The length of the CDR3 is 14 residues. Germline loops: CDR1 SGHNT, CDR2 YENEEA. The V end was cut by 8 bases, the J end by 5 bases, with 19 bases between. CDR3 DNA sequence: TGTGCCAGCGCGACCGGGGGAAATAGCGACGAGCAGTACTTC. This encodes CASATGGNSDEQYF.

The sample holds a few counts of this clone. The chain joins TRBV30 to TRBJ2-6; 7 bases map to TRBD1. Germline V gives CDR1 GTSNPN, CDR2 SVGIG (reference sequence). V lost 2 bases and J lost 0; bases outside the gene matches: 7. There are 17 residues in the CDR3. CDR3 nucleotides: TGTGCCTGGAGTTCGAAACAGGGGAGCTCTGGGGCCAACGTCCTGACTTTC. This encodes CAWSSKQGSSGANVLTF.

The chain combines TRBV5-4 with TRBJ1-2, with D possibly TRBD1 on 5 matching bases. Trimming pared 2 bases from V and 8 bases from J, leaving 16 bases between. The V gene's germline CDR1 is SGHNT and CDR2 YYREEE (reference sequence). The CDR3 totals 14 residues. The CDR3 nucleotides are TGTGCCAGCAGCTTCGGGTTAGGACAAACCGGCTACACCTTC. As protein: CASSFGLGQTGYTF.

This chain joins TRBV18 and TRBJ1-1; D is possibly TRBD1 (5 bases). CDR1 and CDR2 from the germline V gene are KGHSH and LQKENI. V was pared by 1 base and J by 1 base, with 10 bases between. The CDR3 length is 15 residues. The CDR3 is CASSPLPTGNTEAFF. The CDR3 DNA is TGTGCCAGCTCACCACTTCCAACAGGGAACACTGAAGCTTTCTTT.

The chain employs TRBV9 and TRBJ1-4; D is possibly TRBD1 (5 bases). From germline, CDR1 is SGDLS and CDR2 YYNGEE. With 4 bases removed from V and 7 bases from J, the gap between germline ends came to 20 bases. The CDR3 spans 16 residues. CDR3 protein: CASSPGGVVGSEKLFF. DNA of the CDR3: TGTGCCAGCAGCCCGGGGGGGGTAGTAGGGAGTGAAAAACTGTTTTTT. Drawing the rest from reference TRBV9 and TRBJ1-4, the complete variable domain is DSGVTQTPKHLITATGQRVTLRCSPRSGDLSVYWYQQSLDQGLQFLIQYYNGEERAKGNILERFSAQQFPDLHSELNLSSLELGDSALYFCASSPGGVVGSEKLFFGSGTQLSVL.

This clone was picked up one time. This chain joins TRBV5-1 and TRBJ2-5; D may be TRBD2 (6 bases). Trimming stripped 7 bases from V and 0 bases from J, with 10 bases between. Germline values: CDR1 SGHRS, CDR2 YFSETQ. This CDR3 spans 13 amino acids. CDR3 residues: CASSGGYQETQYF. DNA of the CDR3: TGCGCCAGCTCCGGGGGTTACCAAGAGACCCAGTACTTC. The full variable domain, in which reference TRBV5-1 and TRBJ2-5 provide the parts outside the CDR3, is KAGVTQTPRYLIKTRGQQVTLSCSPISGHRSVSWYQQTPGQGLQFLFEYFSETQRNKGNFPGRFSGRQFSNSRSEMNVSTLELGDSALYLCASSGGYQETQYFGPGTRLLVL.

The genes are TRBV18 and TRBJ1-2; possibly TRBD1 for D (6 bases). The CDR3 is made up of 15 amino acids. Germline CDR1 reads KGHSH; CDR2 reads LQKENI. The V gene lost 3 bases and the J gene lost 2 bases, with 13 bases spanning the gap. Here the CDR3 DNA reads TGTGCCAGCTCACCCCAGGGGACCAAAAACTATGGCTACACCTTC. Translated, it gives CASSPQGTKNYGYTF.

As concerns this clone: The same CDR3 is also encoded by other DNA sequences in this sample. V usage is TRBV5-1 and J usage is TRBJ2-7; tentative D call: TRBD2 (7 bases). Germline CDR1 SGHRS, CDR2 YFSETQ. The CDR3 runs to 15 residues. The ends were cut back, 0 bases at V and 5 bases at J, with 15 bases in the middle. CDR3 loop: CASSLALGGLDEQYF. The CDR3 nucleotides read TGCGCCAGCAGCTTGGCCCTGGGGGGGCTCGACGAGCAGTACTTC.

The DNA of the CDR3 is TGTGCCAGCAGCTTGAGGGGGGAGGGACAAGAGACCCAGTACTTC. It codes for CASSLRGEGQETQYF. This rearrangement joins TRBV5-6 to TRBJ2-5, with a possible D match to TRBD2 (7 bases). The V gene lost 1 base and the J gene lost 2 bases, with 12 bases spanning the gap. Germline V gives CDR1 SGHDT, CDR2 YYEEEE. The CDR3 loop spans 15 amino acids.

This chain uses TRBV9 with TRBJ1-2; D remains ambiguous. The CDR3 extends over 14 amino acids. Germline CDR1 is SGDLS and CDR2 is YYNGEE. With 7 bases removed from V and 2 bases from J, the gap between germline ends came to 15 bases. The CDR3 loop reads CASLDQRKNYGYTF. The CDR3 nucleotides read TGTGCCAGCCTAGACCAACGGAAAAACTATGGCTACACCTTC.

The chain is built from TRBV25-1 and TRBJ2-1; 12 bases align to TRBD2. V was pared by 7 bases and J by 6 bases, with 7 bases of the junction left unmatched. The CDR3 contains 15 residues. The germline gives CDR1 MGHDK, CDR2 SYGVNS. CDR3 region: CASKIRLAGVNEQFF. The CDR3 DNA follows: TGTGCCAGCAAAATTCGACTAGCGGGAGTCAATGAGCAGTTCTTC.

The chain combines TRBV28 with TRBJ1-5; D unclear. CDR3 length equals 17 residues. Trimming took 4 bases from V and 0 from J, leaving 16 bases between them. Germline V CDR1 and CDR2: MDHEN, SYDVKM. The CDR3 coding sequence is TGTGCCAGCAGTTCACCCTATATAGAGGTTAGCAATCAGCCCCAGCATTTT. Translating gives CASSSPYIEVSNQPQHF.

This chain joins TRBV11-1 and TRBJ2-3; 10 nucleotides match TRBD1. The CDR3 is made up of 15 amino acids. The germline V gene has CDR1 SGHAT and CDR2 FQDESV (reference sequence). The ends lost 5 bases at V and 1 base at J; junction bases unmatched: 3. As DNA, the CDR3 is TGTGCCAGCAGCCGACAGGGGGCTGGCACAGATACGCAGTATTTT. This codes for CASSRQGAGTDTQYF.

This clone is a singleton in its sample. The gene calls are TRBV9 and TRBJ2-3; 11 bases align to TRBD2. V was pared by 3 bases and J by 3 bases, with 6 bases of the junction left unmatched. CDR3 size: 16 residues. Germline V lookup: CDR1 SGDLS, CDR2 YYNGEE. The CDR3 DNA reads TGTGCCAGCAGCGGAACTAGCGGGAGTGTGACAGATACGCAGTATTTT. This gives the protein CASSGTSGSVTDTQYF.

The rearrangement links TRBV28 to TRBJ1-5, with D uncertain. Between the trimmed V and J ends, which lost 4 bases and 0 bases, there was a span of 13 bases. CDR3 length: 16 residues. The germline CDR1 and CDR2 sequences are MDHEN and SYDVKM. The CDR3 loop reads CASSSLISYSNQPQHF. Here the CDR3 DNA reads TGTGCCAGCAGTTCTCTGATCAGTTATAGCAATCAGCCCCAGCATTTT.

This chain joins TRBV6-1 and TRBJ1-1; the match to TRBD1 covers 7 bases. J lost 0 bases, V lost 7 bases, and 2 bases had no gene match. The CDR3 has 13 amino acids. The germline gives CDR1 MNHNS, CDR2 SASEGT. The CDR3 spells CASNTGVNTEAFF. The CDR3 DNA reads as TGTGCCAGCAACACAGGGGTGAACACTGAAGCTTTCTTT.

This clone came up a few times. The genes are TRBV9 and TRBJ1-1, with D tentatively TRBD1 (6 bases). Trimming pared 3 bases from V and 5 bases from J, leaving 17 bases between. CDR1 is SGDLS, CDR2 YYNGEE, per germline. The CDR3 loop spans 15 amino acids. CDR3 protein: CASSEGGGAGTEAFF. DNA for the CDR3: TGTGCCAGCAGCGAAGGGGGGGGAGCGGGGACTGAAGCTTTCTTT.

V gene TRBV5-1 combines with J gene TRBJ1-1; D is ambiguous. The germline V gene has CDR1 SGHRS and CDR2 YFSETQ. The CDR3 sequence is 15 residues long. V lost 4 bases, J lost 1 base, and 14 bases lay in between. CDR3 region: CASSPVRGQNTEAFF. The CDR3 DNA reads TGCGCCAGCAGCCCCGTTCGGGGTCAGAACACTGAAGCTTTCTTT.

This rearrangement joins TRBV6-1 to TRBJ1-4; TRBD1 agrees at 7 bases. The CDR3 consists of 14 residues. Germline V lookup: CDR1 MNHNS, CDR2 SASEGT. V lost 6 bases to trimming and J lost 8 bases; unmatched junction nucleotides: 9. CDR3 coding DNA: TGTGCCAGCAGGAGAGGGGGCCGGGAGGAAAAACTGTTTTTT. Its translation is CASRRGGREEKLFF.

The chain recombines TRBV10-3 with TRBJ1-2, with TRBD1 matching 9 bases. Losses at the gene ends were 4 bases for V and 0 bases for J; bases not matched to a gene: 9. The CDR3 loop spans 17 amino acids. CDR1 is ENHRY, CDR2 SYGVKD, per germline. The DNA of the CDR3 is TGTGCCATCAGTGGAGGACAGGGGAATAGGGCTAACTATGGCTACACCTTC. It specifies CAISGGQGNRANYGYTF.

The chain links TRBV10-3 to TRBJ1-5; tentatively, D is TRBD1 (6 bases). V lost 7 bases to trimming and J lost 0 bases, with 10 bases between them. Germline V gives CDR1 ENHRY, CDR2 SYGVKD. The CDR3 runs 14 residues. CDR3 sequence: CAIKGEYSNQPQHF. CDR3 nucleotides: TGTGCCATCAAGGGGGAATATAGCAATCAGCCCCAGCATTTT.

The chain employs TRBV7-3 and TRBJ2-7; 8 positions agree with TRBD2. CDR1 and CDR2 from the germline V gene are SGHTA and FQGTGA. CDR3 size: 12 residues. V was pared by 5 bases and J by 7 bases, with 4 bases of the junction left unmatched. CDR3 nucleotide sequence: TGTGCCAGCAGCCGGGCGGGGGGAGAGCAGTACTTC. This encodes CASSRAGGEQYF.

The V gene is TRBV5-1, the J gene TRBJ1-2, with 9 nucleotides matching TRBD1. CDR1 and CDR2 (germline): SGHRS, YFSETQ. This CDR3 has 14 amino acids. V lost 4 bases and J lost 6; bases outside the gene matches: 7. The CDR3 nucleotides are TGCGCCAGCAGCCAACAGGGGGCCTTCAATGGCTACACCTTC. As protein: CASSQQGAFNGYTF. The whole variable domain, filled in from reference TRBV5-1 and TRBJ1-2, reads KAGVTQTPRYLIKTRGQQVTLSCSPISGHRSVSWYQQTPGQGLQFLFEYFSETQRNKGNFPGRFSGRQFSNSRSEMNVSTLELGDSALYLCASSQQGAFNGYTFGSGTRLTVV.

The table lists this clone with a few counts. The chain couples TRBV6-8 to TRBJ1-3; possibly TRBD1 for D (5 bases). V was clipped by 6 bases and J by 0 bases, with 18 bases between them. The CDR3 consists of 17 residues. The V gene's germline CDR1 is MNHGY and CDR2 SAAAGT. The CDR3 DNA reads TGTGCCAGCAGCCCATTATGGGGCAGAGCCTCTGGAAACACCATATATTTT. This encodes CASSPLWGRASGNTIYF.

This clone was found once. V and J are TRBV5-1 and TRBJ2-3, with 8 bases matching TRBD2. Germline V gene sequence: CDR1 SGHRS, CDR2 YFSETQ. The CDR3 contains 13 residues. V lost 7 bases and J lost 1; bases outside the gene matches: 2. CDR3 coding DNA: TGCGCCAGCGGGCGGGAGGGCACAGATACGCAGTATTTT. Its protein product is CASGREGTDTQYF.

This clone was observed a few times. The rearrangement links TRBV18 to TRBJ2-7; D may be TRBD1 (5 bases). There are 15 residues in the CDR3. Trimming removed 5 bases at V and 5 bases at J, with 19 bases between. Germline values: CDR1 KGHSH, CDR2 LQKENI. The CDR3 sequence: CASSVGQGKTHEQYF. Here the CDR3 DNA reads TGTGCCAGCTCAGTTGGGCAGGGTAAGACCCACGAGCAGTACTTC.

This chain links TRBV29-1 with TRBJ1-2, with TRBD1 matching over 7 bases. Germline CDR1 SQVTM, CDR2 ANQGSEA. CDR3 length equals 12 residues. The V and J ends lost 4 bases and 4 bases, in that order; junction bases with no gene match: 3. The CDR3 sequence: CSVVTGSYGYTF. CDR3 coding DNA: TGCAGCGTTGTGACAGGGAGCTATGGCTACACCTTC.